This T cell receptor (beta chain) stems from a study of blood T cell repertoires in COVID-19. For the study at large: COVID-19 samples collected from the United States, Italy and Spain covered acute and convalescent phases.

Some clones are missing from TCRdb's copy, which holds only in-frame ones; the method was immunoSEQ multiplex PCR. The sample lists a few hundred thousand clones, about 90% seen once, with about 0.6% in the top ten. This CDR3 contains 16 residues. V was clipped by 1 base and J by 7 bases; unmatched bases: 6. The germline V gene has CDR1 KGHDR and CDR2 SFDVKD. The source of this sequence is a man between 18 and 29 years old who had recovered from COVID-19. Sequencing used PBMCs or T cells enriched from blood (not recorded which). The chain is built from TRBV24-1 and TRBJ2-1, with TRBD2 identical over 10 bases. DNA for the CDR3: TGTGCCACCAGTGATTTCGTTAGCGGGAGGTTAAATGAGCAGTTCTTC. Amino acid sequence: CATSDFVSGRLNEQFF.